The 8 T cell receptor beta chains given below trace back to one sample, sequenced in a study of OX40 agonist ivuxolimab in advanced cancers. The table came from immunoSEQ multiplex PCR; TCRdb's copy has only in-frame clones and leaves some out. The sample holds about 55,000 clones, about 90% seen once. The source material was CD4+ or CD8+ T cells sorted from blood, sampled in a trial of the OX40 agonist ivuxolimab. The receptors shown here come from an adult with an advanced solid tumor such as melanoma, head and neck, liver or kidney cancer.

The V and J genes are TRBV19 and TRBJ1-5, with 8 bases matching TRBD1. Per the germline V gene, CDR1 is LNHDA and CDR2 is SQIVND (reference sequence). The CDR3 runs to 16 residues. Losses at the gene ends were 5 bases for V and 0 bases for J; bases not matched to a gene: 6. CDR3 sequence reads: CASSRWTGFSNQPQHF. The CDR3 DNA follows: TGTGCCAGTAGTCGGTGGACAGGGTTTAGCAATCAGCCCCAGCATTTT.

The V call is TRBV27, the J call TRBJ2-2, with D possibly TRBD1 on 6 matching bases. This CDR3 region has 16 residues. In germline, CDR1 is MNHEY, CDR2 SMNVEV (reference sequence). V lost 6 bases to trimming and J lost 5 bases, with 19 bases between them. CDR3 sequence reads: CASSLFSGVRTGELFF. The CDR3 DNA is TGTGCCAGCAGCCTTTTCTCAGGGGTTCGGACCGGGGAGCTGTTTTTT.

This chain uses TRBV6-1 with TRBJ2-1; TRBD2 agrees at 11 bases. The junction had 4 bases not matched to a gene; V was cut back by 1 base and J by 2 bases. Germline CDR1 reads MNHNS; CDR2 reads SASEGT. The CDR3 runs to 17 residues. The CDR3 nucleotides read TGTGCCAGCAGTGAAGGGGAGGGACTAGCGGCCTACAATGAGCAGTTCTTC. It yields the protein CASSEGEGLAAYNEQFF.

This sequence joins TRBV5-1 and TRBJ2-3, with D possibly matching TRBD2 (6 bases). Germline V gene lookup returns CDR1 SGHRS and CDR2 YFSETQ. The V gene lost 0 bases and the J gene lost 4 bases, with 9 bases spanning the gap. There are 14 residues in the CDR3. The CDR3 is CASSLAGSPDTQYF. Here the CDR3 DNA reads TGCGCCAGCAGCTTGGCCGGGAGTCCAGATACGCAGTATTTT.

The chain recombines TRBV7-2 with TRBJ1-2; D unresolved. Germline V gene sequence: CDR1 SGHTA, CDR2 FQGNSA. The CDR3 covers 13 residues. Trimming took off 1 base at V and 4 bases at J, with 7 bases between the two ends. The CDR3 loop reads CASSLEPSYGYTF. In nucleotides, the CDR3 is TGTGCCAGCAGCTTAGAACCGAGCTATGGCTACACCTTC.

The rearrangement links TRBV5-5 to TRBJ2-1; 7 positions match TRBD1. Germline CDR1 SGHKS, CDR2 YYEKEE (reference sequence). The V and J ends lost 0 bases and 4 bases, in that order; junction bases with no gene match: 10. CDR3 length: 17 amino acids. CDR3 loop: CASSLATGYLEYNEQFF. CDR3 coding DNA: TGTGCCAGCAGCTTGGCGACAGGGTATTTAGAATACAATGAGCAGTTCTTC.

V gene TRBV7-3 combines with J gene TRBJ2-2, with 7 bases matching TRBD1. Germline V gene sequence: CDR1 SGHTA, CDR2 FQGTGA. After removal of 3 bases from V and 6 bases from J, the junction contained 1 base not matched to a gene. This CDR3 spans 13 amino acids. The CDR3 protein is CASSLTGSGELFF. The CDR3 DNA follows: TGTGCCAGCAGCTTGACAGGGTCCGGGGAGCTGTTTTTT.

This clone has only a few counts. This chain links TRBV5-4 with TRBJ1-1, with D uncertain. V lost 6 bases and J lost 2, with 5 bases in between. Germline V gene data show CDR1 as SGHNT and CDR2 as YYREEE (reference sequence). This CDR3 is 11 amino acids long. The CDR3 DNA sequence: TGTGCCAGCATTTTAAACACTGAAGCTTTCTTT. Amino acids: CASILNTEAFF.